Listed below are T cell receptor beta chains from one sample, sequenced in a study of OX40 agonist ivuxolimab in advanced cancers. Profiling relied on immunoSEQ multiplex PCR, and the TCRdb table lists in-frame clones only, not all of them. The sample shows tens of thousands of clones, around 94% of them seen only once. The specimen comprised CD4+ or CD8+ T cells sorted from blood, sampled in a trial of the OX40 agonist ivuxolimab. These receptors were taken from an adult with an advanced solid tumor such as melanoma, head and neck, liver or kidney cancer. Both conserved end residues are part of each CDR3. A D gene is named only where the DNA matches it firmly.

J gene	V gene	D gene	CDR3 protein
TRBJ1-1	TRBV4-1	-	CASSVGTTTNTEAFF
TRBJ2-5	TRBV6-4	TRBD2	CARRAGGPRKETQYF
TRBJ1-1	TRBV28	-	CASSLSSGNTEAFF
TRBJ2-2	TRBV6-6	-	CASSQGPANTGELFF
TRBJ1-1	TRBV5-1	-	CASSLGRPGDGLNTEAFF
TRBJ2-7	TRBV6-1	-	CASRNRDRAYEQYF
TRBJ2-7	TRBV2	TRBD1	CASSVTGGDYEQYF
TRBJ2-7	TRBV19	-	CASSIAGNYEQYF
TRBJ2-7	TRBV4-3	-	CASSLTPTYEQYF
TRBJ2-1	TRBV7-9	-	CASSLGTLDYYNEQFF
TRBJ2-7	TRBV5-6	-	CASSSAGSRYEQYF
TRBJ2-1	TRBV19	TRBD1	CASSSQGASYNEQFF
TRBJ1-2	TRBV5-1	-	CASSSAGTVYGYTF